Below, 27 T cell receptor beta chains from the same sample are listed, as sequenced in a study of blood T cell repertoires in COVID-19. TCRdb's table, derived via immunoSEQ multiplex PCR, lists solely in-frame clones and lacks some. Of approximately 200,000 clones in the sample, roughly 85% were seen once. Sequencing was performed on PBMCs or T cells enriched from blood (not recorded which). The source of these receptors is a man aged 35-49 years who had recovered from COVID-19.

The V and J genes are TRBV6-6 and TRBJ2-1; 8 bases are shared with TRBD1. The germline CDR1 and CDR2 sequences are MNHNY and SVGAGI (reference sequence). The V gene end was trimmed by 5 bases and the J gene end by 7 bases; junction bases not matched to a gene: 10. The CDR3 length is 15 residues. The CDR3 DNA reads TGTGCCAGCAGTGACCGACTAGGGGACAGGAATGAGCAGTTCTTC. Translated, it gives CASSDRLGDRNEQFF.

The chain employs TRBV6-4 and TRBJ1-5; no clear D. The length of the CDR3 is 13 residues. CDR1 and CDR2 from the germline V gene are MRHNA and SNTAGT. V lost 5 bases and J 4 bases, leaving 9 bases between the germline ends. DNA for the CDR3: TGTGCCAGCAGTCAAGAGGTAAATCAGCCCCAGCATTTT. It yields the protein CASSQEVNQPQHF.

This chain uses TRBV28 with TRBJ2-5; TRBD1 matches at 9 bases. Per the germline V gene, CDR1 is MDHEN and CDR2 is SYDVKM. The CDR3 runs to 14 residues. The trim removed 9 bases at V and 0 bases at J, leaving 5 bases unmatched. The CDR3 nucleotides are TGTGCCAGTTCGGGACAGGGAAACCAAGAGACCCAGTACTTC. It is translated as CASSGQGNQETQYF.

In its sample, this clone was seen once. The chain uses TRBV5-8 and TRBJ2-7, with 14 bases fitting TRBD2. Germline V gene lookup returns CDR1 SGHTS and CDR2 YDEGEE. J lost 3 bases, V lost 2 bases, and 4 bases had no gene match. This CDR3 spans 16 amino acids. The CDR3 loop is CASSLGLAGGIYEQYF. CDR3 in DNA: TGTGCCAGCAGCTTAGGACTAGCGGGAGGTATCTACGAGCAGTACTTC.

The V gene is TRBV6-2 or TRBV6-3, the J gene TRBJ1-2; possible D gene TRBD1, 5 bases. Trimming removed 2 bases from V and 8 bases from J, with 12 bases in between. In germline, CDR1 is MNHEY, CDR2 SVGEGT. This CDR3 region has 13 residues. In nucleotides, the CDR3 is TGTGCCAGCAGTTACGGTACAGGCCCCGGCTACACCTTC. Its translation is CASSYGTGPGYTF.

CDR3 sequence (DNA): TGTGCCAGCAGCGTGACCGGGACAGGCCCTGGAAACACCATATATTTT. Encoded protein: CASSVTGTGPGNTIYF. The rearrangement links TRBV9 to TRBJ1-3; 8 bases match TRBD1. V shed 2 bases and J 2 bases; nucleotides not matched to a gene: 6. Germline V CDR1 and CDR2: SGDLS, YYNGEE. There are 16 residues in the CDR3.

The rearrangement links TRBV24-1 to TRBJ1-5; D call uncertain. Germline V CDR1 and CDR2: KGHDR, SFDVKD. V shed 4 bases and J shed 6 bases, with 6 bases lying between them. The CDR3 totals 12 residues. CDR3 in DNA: TGTGCCACCAGTGACTCAGGTCAGCCCCAGCATTTT. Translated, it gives CATSDSGQPQHF.

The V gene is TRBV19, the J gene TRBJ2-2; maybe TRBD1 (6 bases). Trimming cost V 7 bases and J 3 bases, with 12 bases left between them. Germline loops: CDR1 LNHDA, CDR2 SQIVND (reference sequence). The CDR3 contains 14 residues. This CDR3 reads CASNKDRDTGELFF. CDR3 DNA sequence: TGTGCCAGTAACAAGGACAGAGACACCGGGGAGCTGTTTTTT.

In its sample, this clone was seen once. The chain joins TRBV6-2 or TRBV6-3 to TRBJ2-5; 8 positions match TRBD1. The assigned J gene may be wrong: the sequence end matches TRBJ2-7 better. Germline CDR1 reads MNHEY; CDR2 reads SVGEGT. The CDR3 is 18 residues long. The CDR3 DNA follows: TGTGCCAGCAGTTACTCGTTTCCAGTCTTGACAGGGGATTACGAGCAGTACTTC. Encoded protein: CASSYSFPVLTGDYEQYF.

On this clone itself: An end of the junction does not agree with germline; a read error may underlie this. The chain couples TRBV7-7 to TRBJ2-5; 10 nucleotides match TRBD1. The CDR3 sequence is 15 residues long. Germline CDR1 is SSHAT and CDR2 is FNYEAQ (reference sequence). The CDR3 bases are TGTGCTAGCAGCTCAGGGACAGGGGCCCAAGAGACCCAGTACTTC. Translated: CASSSGTGAQETQYF.

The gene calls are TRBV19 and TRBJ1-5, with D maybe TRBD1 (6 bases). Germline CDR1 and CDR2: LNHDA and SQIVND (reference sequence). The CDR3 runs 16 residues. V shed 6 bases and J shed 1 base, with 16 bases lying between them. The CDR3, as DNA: TGTGCCAGTAGATCCGTGGGGGCAGGAAGCAATCAGCCCCAGCATTTT. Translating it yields CASRSVGAGSNQPQHF.

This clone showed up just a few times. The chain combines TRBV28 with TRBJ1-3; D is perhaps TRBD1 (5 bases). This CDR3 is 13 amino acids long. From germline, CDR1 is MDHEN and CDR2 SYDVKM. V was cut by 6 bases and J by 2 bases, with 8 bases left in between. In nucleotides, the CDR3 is TGTGCCAGCAGGGGAGGGGCTGGAAACACCATATATTTT. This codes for CASRGGAGNTIYF.

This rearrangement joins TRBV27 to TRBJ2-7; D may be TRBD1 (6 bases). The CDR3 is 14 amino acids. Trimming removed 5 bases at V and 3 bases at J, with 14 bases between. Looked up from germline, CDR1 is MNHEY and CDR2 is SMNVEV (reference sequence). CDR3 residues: CASSPGQSVYEQYF. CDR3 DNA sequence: TGTGCCAGCAGTCCTGGACAGAGCGTCTACGAGCAGTACTTC.

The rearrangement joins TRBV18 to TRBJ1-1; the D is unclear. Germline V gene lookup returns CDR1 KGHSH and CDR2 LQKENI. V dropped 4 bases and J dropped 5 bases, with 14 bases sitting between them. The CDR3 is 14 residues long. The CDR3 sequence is CASSRAVGGTEAFF. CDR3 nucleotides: TGTGCCAGCTCACGGGCCGTGGGTGGGACTGAAGCTTTCTTT.

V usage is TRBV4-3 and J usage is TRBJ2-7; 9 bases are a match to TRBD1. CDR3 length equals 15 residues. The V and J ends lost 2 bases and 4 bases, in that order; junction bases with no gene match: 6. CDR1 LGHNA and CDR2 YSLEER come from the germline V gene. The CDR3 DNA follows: TGCGCCAGCAGCCAATCGGGGACAGGGATATACGAGCAGTACTTC. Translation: CASSQSGTGIYEQYF.

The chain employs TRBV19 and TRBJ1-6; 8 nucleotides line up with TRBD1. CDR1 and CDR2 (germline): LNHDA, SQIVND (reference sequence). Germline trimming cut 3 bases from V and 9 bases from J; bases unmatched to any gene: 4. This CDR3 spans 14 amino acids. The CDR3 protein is CASSIGRGRSPLHF. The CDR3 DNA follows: TGTGCCAGTAGTATCGGCAGGGGGCGTTCACCCCTCCACTTT.

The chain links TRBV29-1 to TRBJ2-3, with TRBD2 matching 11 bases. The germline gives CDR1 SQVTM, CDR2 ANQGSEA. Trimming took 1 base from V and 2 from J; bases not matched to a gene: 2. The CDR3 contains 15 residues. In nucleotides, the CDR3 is TGCAGCGTTGAAGGACTAGCGGGGTACACAGATACGCAGTATTTT. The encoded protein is CSVEGLAGYTDTQYF.

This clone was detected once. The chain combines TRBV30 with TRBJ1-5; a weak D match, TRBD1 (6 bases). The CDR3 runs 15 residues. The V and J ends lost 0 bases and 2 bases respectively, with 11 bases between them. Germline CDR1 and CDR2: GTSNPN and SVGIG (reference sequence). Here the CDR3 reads CAWSVRDNGNQPQHF. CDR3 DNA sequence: TGTGCCTGGAGTGTTCGGGACAACGGCAATCAGCCCCAGCATTTT.

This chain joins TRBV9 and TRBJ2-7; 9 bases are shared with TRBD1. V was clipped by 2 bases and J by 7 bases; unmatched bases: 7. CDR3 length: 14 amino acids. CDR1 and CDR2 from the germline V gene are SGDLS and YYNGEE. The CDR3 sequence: CASSVLGQGEEQYF. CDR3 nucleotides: TGTGCCAGCAGCGTCTTGGGACAGGGTGAGGAGCAGTACTTC. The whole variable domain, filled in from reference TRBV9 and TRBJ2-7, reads DSGVTQTPKHLITATGQRVTLRCSPRSGDLSVYWYQQSLDQGLQFLIQYYNGEERAKGNILERFSAQQFPDLHSELNLSSLELGDSALYFCASSVLGQGEEQYFGPGTRLTVT.

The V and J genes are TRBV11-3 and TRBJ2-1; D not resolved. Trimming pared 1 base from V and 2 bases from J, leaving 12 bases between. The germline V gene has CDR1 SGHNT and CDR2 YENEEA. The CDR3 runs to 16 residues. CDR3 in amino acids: CASSLGGHPTYNEQFF. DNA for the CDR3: TGTGCCAGCAGCTTAGGTGGCCACCCGACCTACAATGAGCAGTTCTTC.

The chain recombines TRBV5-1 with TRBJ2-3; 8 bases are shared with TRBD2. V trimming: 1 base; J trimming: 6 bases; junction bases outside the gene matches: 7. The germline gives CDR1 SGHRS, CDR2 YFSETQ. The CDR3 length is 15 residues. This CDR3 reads CASSLSGRAGDTQYF. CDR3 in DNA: TGCGCCAGCAGCTTGTCCGGGAGGGCAGGTGATACGCAGTATTTT.

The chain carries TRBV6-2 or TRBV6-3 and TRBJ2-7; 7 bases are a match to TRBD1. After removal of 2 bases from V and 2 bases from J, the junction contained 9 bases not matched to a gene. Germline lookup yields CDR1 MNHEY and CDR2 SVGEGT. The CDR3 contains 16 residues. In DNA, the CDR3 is TGTGCCAGCAGTTACACCCAGGGGGAACTACCCTACGAGCAGTACTTC. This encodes CASSYTQGELPYEQYF.

The CDR3 DNA follows: TGTGCCAGCAGCCCAACAGGGCTTTCGACTAATGAAAAACTGTTTTTT. Protein: CASSPTGLSTNEKLFF. This sequence joins TRBV7-9 and TRBJ1-4; the D gene is possibly TRBD1 (6 bases). Germline assignment: CDR1 SEHNR and CDR2 FQNEAQ (reference sequence). The ends were cut back, 5 bases at V and 2 bases at J, with 15 bases in the middle. The CDR3 loop spans 16 amino acids. The complete variable domain, with remaining parts taken from reference TRBV7-9 and TRBJ1-4, reads DTGVSQNPRHKITKRGQNVTFRCDPISEHNRLYWYRQTLGQGPEFLTYFQNEAQLEKSRLLSDRFSAERPKGSFSTLEIQRTEQGDSAMYLCASSPTGLSTNEKLFFGSGTQLSVL.

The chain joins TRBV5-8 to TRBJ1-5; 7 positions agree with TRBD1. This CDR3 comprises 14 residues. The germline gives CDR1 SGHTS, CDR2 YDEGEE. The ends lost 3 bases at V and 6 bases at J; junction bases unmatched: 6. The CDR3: CASSSRQGVQPQHF. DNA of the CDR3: TGTGCCAGCAGCTCGCGACAGGGAGTTCAGCCCCAGCATTTT.

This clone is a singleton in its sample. The CDR3 spells CASSRTGQTYNEQFF. CDR3 bases: TGTGCCAGCAGCCGGACGGGACAGACATACAATGAGCAGTTCTTC. The gene calls are TRBV9 and TRBJ2-1; 7 nucleotides agree with TRBD1. The germline V gene encodes CDR1 SGDLS and CDR2 YYNGEE. The CDR3 loop spans 15 amino acids. Unmatched junction bases numbered 8, after V lost 4 bases and J lost 4 bases.

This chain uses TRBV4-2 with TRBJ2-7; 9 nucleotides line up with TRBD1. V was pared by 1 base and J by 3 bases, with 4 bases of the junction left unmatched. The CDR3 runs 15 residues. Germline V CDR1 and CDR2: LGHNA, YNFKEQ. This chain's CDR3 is CASSQVGDRVYEQYF. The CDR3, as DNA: TGTGCCAGCAGCCAAGTAGGGGACAGGGTCTACGAGCAGTACTTC.

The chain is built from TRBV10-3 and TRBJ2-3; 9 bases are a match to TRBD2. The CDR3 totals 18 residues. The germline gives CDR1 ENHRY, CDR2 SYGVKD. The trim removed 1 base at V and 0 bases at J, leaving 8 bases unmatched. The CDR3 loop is CAISELGSGSFSTDTQYF. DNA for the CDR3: TGTGCCATCAGTGAGTTGGGTAGCGGGAGTTTTAGCACAGATACGCAGTATTTT.